The next 25 T cell receptor beta chains were all read from a single sample in a study of blood T cell repertoires in COVID-19 (TCRdb year 2020). Library preparation was by the immunoSEQ multiplex PCR assay. The source is immuneACCESS, and TCRdb retained only in-frame sequences with V and J called. Part of the clones is not carried over; for the studies checked, unresolved V genes explain less than half of this, and the remainder is unexplained. Across this sample there are under 250,000 clones, with 65% to 90% seen only once. About 9.3% of the sample is in the top ten clones. Sequences were obtained from PBMCs or T cells enriched from blood (not recorded which). The receptors shown here come from a woman aged 45-65 years with acute COVID-19.

The chain is built from TRBV11-2 and TRBJ2-5, with 7 bases identical to TRBD1. J lost 4 bases, V lost 4 bases, and 9 bases had no gene match. This CDR3 is 15 amino acids long. From germline, CDR1 is SGHAT and CDR2 FQNNGV. This CDR3 reads CASSSFEGAGETQYF. The CDR3 DNA follows: TGTGCCAGCAGCTCTTTCGAGGGGGCAGGAGAGACCCAGTACTTC.

Written as DNA, the CDR3 is TGCGCCAGCAGCTGGGGGGACAGGGGGAGCACAGATACGCAGTATTTT. Protein sequence: CASSWGDRGSTDTQYF. The chain carries TRBV5-1 and TRBJ2-3; 11 nucleotides match TRBD1. The junction had 3 bases not matched to a gene; V was cut back by 3 bases and J by 0 bases. The V gene's germline CDR1 is SGHRS and CDR2 YFSETQ. The CDR3 contains 16 residues.

V and J are TRBV11-2 and TRBJ1-1; D gene ambiguous. Germline V gene sequence: CDR1 SGHAT, CDR2 FQNNGV. The CDR3 totals 14 residues. Trimming stripped 4 bases from V and 0 bases from J, with 9 bases between. The CDR3: CASSSTGMNTEAFF. CDR3 coding DNA: TGTGCCAGCAGCTCGACCGGGATGAACACTGAAGCTTTCTTT.

This rearrangement joins TRBV9 to TRBJ2-5, with 9 bases identical to TRBD1. The germline CDR1 and CDR2 sequences are SGDLS and YYNGEE. The trim removed 3 bases at V and 3 bases at J, leaving 9 bases unmatched. The CDR3 is 16 amino acids. The CDR3 nucleotides read TGTGCCAGCAGCGGCAGGTTAGGGACAGGGAAAGAGACCCAGTACTTC. It translates to CASSGRLGTGKETQYF.

This clone turned up a few times. V gene TRBV5-1 combines with J gene TRBJ2-5, with D perhaps matching TRBD2 (5 bases). Between the trimmed V and J ends, which lost 3 bases and 1 base, there was a span of 7 bases. Germline CDR1 reads SGHRS; CDR2 reads YFSETQ. This CDR3 comprises 13 residues. The CDR3 region has the DNA TGCGCCAGCAGCTCGGGATCCCAAGAGACCCAGTACTTC. This translates into CASSSGSQETQYF.

The CDR3 DNA reads as TGCGCCAGCAGCCAAGGGGGACAGACCTATGGCTACACCTTC. Translated, it gives CASSQGGQTYGYTF. The V and J genes are TRBV4-3 and TRBJ1-2; TRBD1 aligns across 7 bases. The CDR3 has 14 residues. J gave up 4 bases and V 1 base, and 3 bases lay outside the gene matches. Per germline, CDR1 LGHNA and CDR2 YSLEER.

V usage is TRBV3-1 (or the pseudogene TRBV3-2) and J usage is TRBJ2-7; TRBD2 matches at 16 bases. Germline-derived CDR1 and CDR2 are LGHDT and YNNKEL (reference sequence). The CDR3 totals 17 residues. With 4 bases clipped from V and 5 bases from J, the junction kept 8 bases outside the gene matches. CDR3 sequence: CASSPRGLAGGINEQYF. DNA for the CDR3: TGTGCCAGCAGCCCGAGGGGACTAGCGGGGGGGATCAACGAGCAGTACTTC.

This chain joins TRBV2 and TRBJ1-5, with D unresolved. Trimming removed 7 bases at V and 13 bases at J, with 17 bases between. In germline, CDR1 is SNHLY, CDR2 FYNNEI. This CDR3 is 12 amino acids long. CDR3 region: CASTEGLYPQHF. The DNA for the CDR3 is TGTGCCAGCACCGAGGGTTTGTATCCTCAGCATTTT.

The chain has TRBV25-1 and TRBJ1-2; D is possibly TRBD1 (5 bases). The CDR3 is 13 residues long. Germline V gene sequence: CDR1 MGHDK, CDR2 SYGVNS. Trimming removed 3 bases at V and 8 bases at J, with 13 bases between. In DNA, the CDR3 is TGTGCCAGCAGTGATCGGGGGAATAGCGGCTACACCTTC. It codes for CASSDRGNSGYTF.

This rearrangement joins TRBV6-4 to TRBJ2-3, with 11 bases matching TRBD2. With V trimmed by 5 bases and J by 7 bases, 8 bases remained unmatched. CDR3 length equals 15 residues. Per germline, CDR1 MRHNA and CDR2 SNTAGT. This CDR3 reads CASSMTSGVVYTQYF. Written as DNA, the CDR3 is TGTGCCAGCAGTATGACTAGCGGGGTTGTGTATACGCAGTATTTT.

This chain joins TRBV7-9 and TRBJ1-2; D perhaps matches TRBD1 (6 bases). Germline V gene sequence: CDR1 SEHNR, CDR2 FQNEAQ (reference sequence). The CDR3 is 13 residues long. V was cut by 5 bases and J by 8 bases, with 15 bases left in between. CDR3 nucleotides: TGTGCCAGCAGCCCGAGCGGGACAACAGGCTACACCTTC. It encodes CASSPSGTTGYTF.

Here the CDR3 DNA reads TGCAGTGCTAGTAGAGTGTTGAACACTGAAGCTTTCTTT. Translating gives CSASRVLNTEAFF. The chain is built from TRBV20-1 and TRBJ1-1; D is uncertain. Germline CDR1 and CDR2: DFQATT and SNEGSKA (reference sequence). V was pared by 3 bases and J by 0 bases, with 8 bases between. CDR3 length equals 13 residues.

Remarks on this clone: At one of its ends the junction is not consistent with the germline gene, which may arise from a read error. The chain links TRBV6-5 to TRBJ1-1; D remains unclear. The CDR3 has 13 residues. Germline CDR1 and CDR2: MNHEY and SVGAGI. The chain's CDR3 is CASSYSRASEAFF. The DNA of the CDR3 is TGTGCCAGCAGTTACTCGAGAGCCTCTGAGGCTTTCTTT.

The rearrangement joins TRBV9 to TRBJ1-6, with D perhaps matching TRBD1 (5 bases). Germline CDR1 and CDR2: SGDLS and YYNGEE. This CDR3 has 16 amino acids. Deletions cut 0 bases from V and 7 bases from J, with 14 bases between. The CDR3: CASSVERGQSNSPLHF. DNA of the CDR3: TGTGCCAGCAGCGTAGAGCGGGGCCAGTCGAATTCACCCCTCCACTTT.

The V and J genes are TRBV6-1 and TRBJ1-4, with no clear D. Trimming took 1 base from V and 0 from J, leaving 3 bases between them. This CDR3 comprises 14 residues. From germline, CDR1 is MNHNS and CDR2 SASEGT. CDR3 protein: CASSEGTTNEKLFF. Written as DNA, the CDR3 is TGTGCCAGCAGTGAAGGTACAACTAATGAAAAACTGTTTTTT.

This rearrangement joins TRBV5-6 to TRBJ1-5; no firm D call. The CDR3 totals 13 residues. V lost 4 bases, J lost 6 bases, and 11 bases lay in between. Germline CDR1 reads SGHDT; CDR2 reads YYEEEE. The CDR3: CASSLNPGQPQHF. The CDR3 nucleotides read TGTGCCAGCAGCCTGAACCCCGGTCAGCCCCAGCATTTT.

This clone has a handful of counts. V is TRBV6-5 and J is TRBJ1-6, with a possible D match to TRBD1 (5 bases). CDR1 MNHEY and CDR2 SVGAGI come from the germline V gene. V lost 1 base and J 10 bases, leaving 8 bases between the germline ends. This CDR3 has 13 residues. The CDR3 nucleotides read TGTGCCAGCAGTTACTTCGGGGGGTCACCCCTCCACTTT. Translated, it gives CASSYFGGSPLHF.

This rearrangement joins TRBV5-4 to TRBJ1-3; 8 bases match TRBD1. V trimming: 5 bases; J trimming: 4 bases; junction bases outside the gene matches: 5. The germline gives CDR1 SGHNT, CDR2 YYREEE (reference sequence). This CDR3 has 14 amino acids. CDR3 sequence reads: CASRQGQGGNTIYF. The CDR3 DNA is TGTGCCAGCAGGCAAGGACAGGGAGGAAACACCATATATTTT.

This sequence joins TRBV7-2 and TRBJ1-2; TRBD1 matches 8 bases. J gave up 8 bases and V 4 bases, and 6 bases lay outside the gene matches. Germline-derived CDR1 and CDR2 are SGHTA and FQGNSA. This CDR3 has 13 amino acids. This CDR3 reads CASSSGGRDGYTF. As DNA, the CDR3 is TGTGCCAGCAGCTCAGGGGGCAGGGACGGCTACACCTTC.

V and J are TRBV29-1 and TRBJ2-7, with D possibly matching TRBD1 (5 bases). Germline V CDR1 and CDR2: SQVTM, ANQGSEA. This CDR3 contains 12 residues. V shed 0 bases and J shed 2 bases, with 5 bases lying between them. The CDR3 DNA sequence: TGCAGCGTTGAAGAGGGGCCCTACGAGCAGTACTTC. Protein product: CSVEEGPYEQYF.

V is TRBV19 and J is TRBJ1-2; 8 bases are shared with TRBD1. Germline CDR1 LNHDA, CDR2 SQIVND (reference sequence). The CDR3 length is 15 residues. V trimming: 4 bases; J trimming: 5 bases; junction bases outside the gene matches: 9. The CDR3 DNA reads TGTGCCAGTAGTAACCGCAGACAGGGGATGTATGGCTACACCTTC. Protein sequence: CASSNRRQGMYGYTF.

V gene TRBV29-1 combines with J gene TRBJ2-7; the match to TRBD1 covers 8 bases. The CDR3 loop spans 15 amino acids. Unmatched junction bases numbered 11, after V lost 4 bases and J lost 3 bases. Germline V CDR1 and CDR2: SQVTM, ANQGSEA. The CDR3 region is CSVARGQGGGYEQYF. The CDR3 DNA sequence: TGCAGCGTTGCCCGCGGACAGGGTGGAGGCTACGAGCAGTACTTC.

The chain couples TRBV11-2 to TRBJ2-5; 10 positions match TRBD1. The CDR3 is 15 residues long. The germline gives CDR1 SGHAT, CDR2 FQNNGV. J gave up 4 bases and V 8 bases, and 10 bases lay outside the gene matches. CDR3: CASGRTGGNLETQYF. The CDR3 DNA reads TGTGCCAGCGGTCGGACAGGGGGTAACTTAGAGACCCAGTACTTC. The full variable domain, its missing parts supplied by reference TRBV11-2 and TRBJ2-5, is EAGVAQSPRYKIIEKRQSVAFWCNPISGHATLYWYQQILGQGPKLLIQFQNNGVVDDSQLPKDRFSAERLKGVDSTLKIQPAKLEDSAVYLCASGRTGGNLETQYFGPGTRLLVL.

The J gene is TRBJ1-1, the V gene TRBV5-1; TRBD1 matches at 10 bases. This CDR3 is built from 16 residues. The V and J ends lost 0 bases and 0 bases, in that order; junction bases with no gene match: 2. CDR1 is SGHRS, CDR2 YFSETQ, per germline. For the CDR3, the DNA is TGCGCCAGCAGCTTGGCGACAGGGGGCTTGAACACTGAAGCTTTCTTT. It yields the protein CASSLATGGLNTEAFF.

The rearrangement joins TRBV21-1 to TRBJ1-1. TRBV21-1 is deemed a pseudogene. CDR3 size: 15 residues. This chain's CDR3 is CASSPPPAVNTEAFF. CDR3 nucleotide sequence: TGTGCCAGCAGCCCACCCCCGGCGGTGAACACTGAAGCTTTCTTT.